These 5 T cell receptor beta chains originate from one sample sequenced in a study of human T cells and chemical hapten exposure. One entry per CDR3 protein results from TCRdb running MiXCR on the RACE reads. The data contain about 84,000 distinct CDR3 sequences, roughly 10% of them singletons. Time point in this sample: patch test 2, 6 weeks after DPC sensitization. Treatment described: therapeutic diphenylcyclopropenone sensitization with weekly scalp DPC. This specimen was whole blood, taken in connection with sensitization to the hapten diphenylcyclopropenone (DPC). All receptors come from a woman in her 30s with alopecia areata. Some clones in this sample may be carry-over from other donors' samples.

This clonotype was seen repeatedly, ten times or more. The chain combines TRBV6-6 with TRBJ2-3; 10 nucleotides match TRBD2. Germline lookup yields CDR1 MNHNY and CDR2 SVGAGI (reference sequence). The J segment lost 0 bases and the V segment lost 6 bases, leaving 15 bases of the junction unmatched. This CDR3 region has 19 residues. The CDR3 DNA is TGTGCCAGCAGCCCAGGTTCGAGGACTAGCGGATATAGCACAGATACGCAGTATTTT. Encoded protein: CASSPGSRTSGYSTDTQYF.

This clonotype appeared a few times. The CDR3 nucleotides are TGTGCCACCAGCAGGGTAGACAGTTCCTACGAGCAGTACTTC. Translated, it gives CATSRVDSSYEQYF. The chain couples TRBV15 to TRBJ2-7, with TRBD1 as a possible D gene (5 bases). The CDR3 runs 14 residues. V dropped 3 bases and J dropped 1 base, with 10 bases sitting between them. Germline CDR1 is LNHNV and CDR2 is YYDKDF (reference sequence).

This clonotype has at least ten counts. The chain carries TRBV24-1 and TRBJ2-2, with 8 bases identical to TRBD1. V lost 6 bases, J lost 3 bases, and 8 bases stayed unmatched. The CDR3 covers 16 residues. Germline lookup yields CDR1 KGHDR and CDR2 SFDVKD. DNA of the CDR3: TGTGCCACCAGTAACCCGACAGGGGCCGACACCGGGGAGCTGTTTTTT. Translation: CATSNPTGADTGELFF.

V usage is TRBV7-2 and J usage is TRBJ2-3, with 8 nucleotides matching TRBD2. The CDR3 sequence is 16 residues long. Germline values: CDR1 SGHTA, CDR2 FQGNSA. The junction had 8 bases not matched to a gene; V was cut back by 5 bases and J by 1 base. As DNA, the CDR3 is TGTGCCAGCAGCCGTCACACGGGGGGGGGCACAGATACGCAGTATTTT. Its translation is CASSRHTGGGTDTQYF. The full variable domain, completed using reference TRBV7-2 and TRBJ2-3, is GAGVSQSPSNKVTEKGKDVELRCDPISGHTALYWYRQSLGQGLEFLIYFQGNSAPDKSGLPSDRFSAERTGGSVSTLTIQRTQQEDSAVYLCASSRHTGGGTDTQYFGPGTRLTVL.

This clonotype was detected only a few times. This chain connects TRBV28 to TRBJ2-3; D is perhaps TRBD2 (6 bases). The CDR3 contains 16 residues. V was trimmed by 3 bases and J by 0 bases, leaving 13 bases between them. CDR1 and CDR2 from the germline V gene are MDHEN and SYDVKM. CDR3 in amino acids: CASSLGGLFSTDTQYF. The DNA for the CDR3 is TGTGCCAGCAGTTTGGGGGGACTCTTCAGCACAGATACGCAGTATTTT.